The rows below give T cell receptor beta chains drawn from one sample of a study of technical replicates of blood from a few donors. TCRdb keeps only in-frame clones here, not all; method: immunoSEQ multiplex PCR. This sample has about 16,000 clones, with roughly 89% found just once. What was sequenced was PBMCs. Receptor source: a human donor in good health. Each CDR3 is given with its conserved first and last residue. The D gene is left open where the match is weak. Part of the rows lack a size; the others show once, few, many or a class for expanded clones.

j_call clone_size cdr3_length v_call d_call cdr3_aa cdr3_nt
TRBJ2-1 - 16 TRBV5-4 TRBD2 CASSLGSSGQYNEQFF TGTGCCAGCAGCTTGGGCTCTAGCGGCCAATACAATGAGCAGTTCTTC
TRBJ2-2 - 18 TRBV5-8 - CASSSGALRTPVPGELFF TGTGCCAGCAGCTCAGGGGCCCTCAGGACCCCCGTCCCCGGGGAGCTGTTTTTT
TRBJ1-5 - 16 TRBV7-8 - CASTLGATGLGQPQHF TGTGCCAGCACCTTAGGCGCAACAGGTTTGGGTCAGCCCCAGCATTTT
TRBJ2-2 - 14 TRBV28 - CASSPGQNTGELFF TGTGCCAGCAGTCCTGGACAGAACACCGGGGAGCTGTTTTTT
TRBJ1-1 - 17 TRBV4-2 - CASSQVFQGIMNTEAFF TGTGCCAGCAGCCAAGTGTTTCAGGGGATCATGAACACTGAAGCTTTCTTT
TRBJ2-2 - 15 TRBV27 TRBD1 CASSRIQGAGGELFF TGTGCCAGCAGCCGAATTCAGGGGGCGGGCGGGGAGCTGTTTTTT
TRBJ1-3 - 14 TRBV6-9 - CASSYWGLGNTIYF TGTGCCAGCAGTTATTGGGGGCTCGGAAACACCATATATTTT
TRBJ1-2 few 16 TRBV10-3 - CAISENSGVRSYGYTF TGTGCCATCAGTGAGAACTCCGGGGTAAGGTCTTATGGCTACACCTTC
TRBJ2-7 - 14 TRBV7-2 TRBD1 CASSQSGQGARQYF TGTGCCAGCAGCCAATCGGGACAGGGGGCTCGGCAGTACTTC
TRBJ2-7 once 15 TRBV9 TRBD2 CASSVAGGSFYEQYF TGTGCCAGCAGCGTAGCTGGCGGGAGTTTCTACGAGCAGTACTTC
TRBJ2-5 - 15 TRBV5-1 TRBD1 CASSLVGTGQETQYF TGCGCCAGCAGCTTGGTTGGGACAGGGCAAGAGACCCAGTACTTC
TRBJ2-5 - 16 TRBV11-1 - CASSLPTLWGVETQYF TGTGCCAGCAGCCTCCCTACACTGTGGGGGGTAGAGACCCAGTACTTC
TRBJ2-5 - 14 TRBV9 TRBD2 CASSSRGVQETQYF TGTGCCAGCAGCTCCCGGGGGGTTCAAGAGACCCAGTACTTC
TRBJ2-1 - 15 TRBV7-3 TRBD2 CASSIPGLAGSEQFF TGTGCCAGCAGCATACCGGGACTAGCGGGTAGTGAGCAGTTCTTC
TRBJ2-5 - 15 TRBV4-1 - CASSQDRGRGETQYF TGCGCCAGCAGCCAAGATCGGGGTCGAGGGGAGACCCAGTACTTC
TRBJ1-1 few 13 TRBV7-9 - CASSKQKNTEAFF TGTGCCAGCAGCAAACAGAAGAACACTGAAGCTTTCTTT
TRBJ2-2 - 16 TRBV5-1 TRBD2 CASSLIGGRFAGELFF TGCGCCAGCAGCTTGATCGGGGGGAGGTTCGCCGGGGAGCTGTTTTTT
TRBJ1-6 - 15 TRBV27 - CASSLLVGSTGPLHF TGTGCCAGCAGTTTATTAGTCGGGTCCACCGGCCCCCTCCACTTT
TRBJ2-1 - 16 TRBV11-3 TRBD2 CASSSGTSGIYNEQFF TGTGCCAGCAGCTCCGGGACTAGCGGGATCTACAATGAGCAGTTCTTC
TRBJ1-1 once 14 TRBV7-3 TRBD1 CASSPTGGGTEAFF TGTGCCAGCAGCCCCACAGGGGGTGGCACTGAAGCTTTCTTT
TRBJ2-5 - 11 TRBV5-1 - CASRGRETQYF TGCGCCAGCAGGGGCAGGGAGACCCAGTACTTC
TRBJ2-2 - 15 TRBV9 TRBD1 CASSARGSNTGELFF TGTGCCAGCAGCGCCAGGGGGTCGAACACCGGGGAGCTGTTTTTT
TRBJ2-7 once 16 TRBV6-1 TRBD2 CASSEVAGAGIYEQYF TGTGCCAGCAGTGAAGTGGCGGGAGCGGGGATCTACGAGCAGTACTTC
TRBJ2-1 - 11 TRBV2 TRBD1 CARTRQGVQFF TGTGCCAGAACCAGACAGGGGGTTCAGTTCTTC
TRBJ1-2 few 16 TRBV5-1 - CASSWALDSGNYGYTF TGCGCCAGCAGCTGGGCTTTGGACAGCGGCAACTATGGCTACACCTTC
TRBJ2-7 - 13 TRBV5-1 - CASSRDTAYEQYF TGCGCCAGCAGCAGGGACACCGCCTACGAGCAGTACTTC
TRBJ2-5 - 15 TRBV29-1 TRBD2 CSVEGRAGDLETQYF TGCAGCGTTGAAGGACGGGCGGGAGATTTAGAGACCCAGTACTTC
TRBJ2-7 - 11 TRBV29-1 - CSVLDSHEQYF TGCAGCGTTCTTGACAGCCACGAGCAGTACTTC
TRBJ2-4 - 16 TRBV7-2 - CASSLLGGGGTNIQYF TGTGCCAGCAGCTTATTGGGAGGAGGGGGCACGAACATTCAGTACTTC
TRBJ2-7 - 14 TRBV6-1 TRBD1 CASWDTGGREEQYF TGTGCCAGCTGGGATACAGGGGGCAGGGAAGAGCAGTACTTC
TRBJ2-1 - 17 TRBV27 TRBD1 CASSRGWSPSTYNEQFF TGTGCCAGCAGCAGGGGGTGGAGCCCCTCAACCTACAATGAGCAGTTCTTC
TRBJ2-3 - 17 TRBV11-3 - CASSLGFWGGSTDTQYF TGTGCCAGCAGCTTAGGCTTCTGGGGAGGAAGCACAGATACGCAGTATTTT
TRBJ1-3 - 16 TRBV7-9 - CASSLGSGIGGNTIYF TGTGCCAGCAGCTTAGGGTCAGGGATCGGTGGAAACACCATATATTTT
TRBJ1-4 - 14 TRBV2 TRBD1 CASSRDRGEEKLFF TGTGCCAGCAGCCGGGACAGGGGTGAGGAAAAACTGTTTTTT
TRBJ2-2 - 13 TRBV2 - CASSETGTGELFF TGTGCCAGCAGTGAAACAGGGACCGGGGAGCTGTTTTTT
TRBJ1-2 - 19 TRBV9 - CASSVASAGSGGGNYGYTF TGTGCCAGCAGCGTAGCTTCTGCGGGCAGTGGAGGAGGAAACTATGGCTACACCTTC
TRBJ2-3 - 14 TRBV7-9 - CASRGGISTDTQYF TGTGCCAGCCGGGGCGGGATCAGCACAGATACGCAGTATTTT
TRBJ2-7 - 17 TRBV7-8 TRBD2 CASSPWTSGRTSYEQYF TGTGCCAGCAGCCCATGGACTAGCGGGAGGACTTCCTACGAGCAGTACTTC
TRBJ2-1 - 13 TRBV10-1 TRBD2 CASGVAGGVEQFF TGCGCCAGCGGGGTAGCGGGAGGCGTTGAGCAGTTCTTC
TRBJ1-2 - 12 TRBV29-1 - CSVGRAAYGYTF TGCAGCGTTGGGAGGGCAGCCTATGGCTACACCTTC
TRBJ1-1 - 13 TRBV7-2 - CASSLTGNTEAFF TGTGCCAGCAGCTTGACAGGGAACACTGAAGCTTTCTTT